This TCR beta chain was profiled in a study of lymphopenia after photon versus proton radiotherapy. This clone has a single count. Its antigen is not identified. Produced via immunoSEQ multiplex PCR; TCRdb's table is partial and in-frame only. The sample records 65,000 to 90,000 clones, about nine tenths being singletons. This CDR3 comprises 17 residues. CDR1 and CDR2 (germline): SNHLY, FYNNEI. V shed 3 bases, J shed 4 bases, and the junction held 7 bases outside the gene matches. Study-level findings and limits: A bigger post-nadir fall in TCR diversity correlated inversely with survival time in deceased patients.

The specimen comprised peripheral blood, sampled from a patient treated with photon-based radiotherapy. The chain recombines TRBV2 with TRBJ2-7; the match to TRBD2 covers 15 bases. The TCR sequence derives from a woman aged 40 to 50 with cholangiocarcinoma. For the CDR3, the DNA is TGTGCCAGCAGTGACGGGACTAGCGGGAGGCGGAGGTACGAGCAGTACTTC. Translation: CASSDGTSGRRRYEQYF.